The rows below give T cell receptor beta chains drawn from one sample of a study of blood T cell repertoires in COVID-19. Assay: immunoSEQ multiplex PCR; the TCRdb copy retains only in-frame clones and omits some. The sample lists 110,000 or so clones; around 83% were seen once. The sample was peripheral blood. The receptors stem from a woman aged 55-69 years with COVID-19, enrolled during active disease. Both conserved end residues are part of each CDR3. D genes are given only for firm matches. A clone size is listed for some rows: how often the clone was seen (once, few, many), or a class if it is expanded.

V	D	J	size	CDR3	DNA
TRBV4-3	TRBD1	TRBJ2-7	.	CASSQDLSGDRGYEQYF	TGCGCCAGCAGCCAAGACCTTTCGGGAGACAGGGGCTACGAGCAGTACTTC
TRBV7-9	.	TRBJ1-1	.	CASSLAFRDTEAFF	TGTGCCAGCAGCTTAGCCTTCAGGGACACTGAAGCTTTCTTT
TRBV12-3/TRBV12-4	.	TRBJ2-7	.	CASSLGRFEQYF	TGTGCCAGCAGTTTGGGCCGGTTCGAGCAGTACTTC
TRBV18	.	TRBJ1-1	.	CASSYASGAGLTEAFF	TGTGCCAGCTCATACGCTAGTGGGGCGGGATTGACTGAAGCTTTCTTT
TRBV6-5	.	TRBJ2-7	.	CASSPQPPGYEQYF	TGTGCCAGCAGCCCCCAGCCGCCAGGTTACGAGCAGTACTTC
TRBV6-5	.	TRBJ2-5	.	CASSYSTTPETQYF	TGTGCCAGCAGTTACTCGACTACCCCAGAGACCCAGTACTTC
TRBV30	.	TRBJ2-2	.	CAWNLPQGRANTGELFF	TGTGCCTGGAACCTACCTCAGGGTCGAGCTAACACCGGGGAGCTGTTTTTT
TRBV25-1	.	TRBJ2-7	few	CASSEPPERGYEQYF	TGTGCCAGCAGTGAACCTCCTGAAAGAGGGTACGAGCAGTACTTC
TRBV7-2	.	TRBJ2-1	.	CASSSLGLKAGPLNEQFF	TGTGCCAGCAGCTCACTGGGCCTGAAGGCGGGGCCCCTCAATGAGCAGTTCTTC
TRBV10-3	.	TRBJ1-5	.	CATGGTEPDQPQHF	TGTGCCACTGGGGGGACGGAGCCAGATCAGCCCCAGCATTTT
TRBV6-2/TRBV6-3	TRBD1	TRBJ2-3	.	CASSSTGPADTQYF	TGTGCCAGCAGTTCGACAGGGCCTGCGGATACGCAGTATTTT
TRBV10-3	TRBD1	TRBJ1-5	.	CAISETGGGSNQPQHF	TGTGCCATCAGTGAGACAGGGGGTGGAAGCAATCAGCCCCAGCATTTT
TRBV27	.	TRBJ2-7	few	CASSLPPYEQYF	TGTGCCAGCAGTCTTCCCCCCTACGAGCAGTACTTC
TRBV2	.	TRBJ2-3	.	CASSVMTVKSTDTQYF	TGTGCCAGCAGTGTTATGACAGTCAAAAGCACAGATACGCAGTATTTT
TRBV24-1	TRBD1	TRBJ2-5	.	CATSDSGQGKTQYF	TGTGCCACCAGTGACTCGGGACAGGGGAAGACCCAGTACTTC
TRBV6-5	.	TRBJ2-2	.	CASSRSPQLGELFF	TGTGCCAGCAGCCGTTCCCCGCAACTCGGGGAGCTGTTTTTT
TRBV2	.	TRBJ1-1	.	CASSWRQEAFF	TGTGCCAGCAGTTGGAGACAGGAAGCTTTCTTT
TRBV7-9	TRBD1	TRBJ1-6	.	CASSPDRGGSPLHF	TGTGCCAGCAGCCCAGACAGGGGGGGGTCACCCCTCCACTTT
TRBV6-5	.	TRBJ1-4	once	CASKGANEKLFF	TGTGCCAGCAAGGGAGCTAATGAAAAACTGTTTTTT
TRBV6-2/TRBV6-3	TRBD1	TRBJ1-4	.	CASSPPGQSLATNEKLFF	TGTGCCAGCAGCCCGCCGGGACAGAGTCTTGCAACTAATGAAAAACTGTTTTTT
TRBV6-2/TRBV6-3	TRBD1	TRBJ1-2	.	CASSLATGNYGYTF	TGTGCCAGCAGTTTGGCGACAGGGAACTATGGCTACACCTTC
TRBV5-1	.	TRBJ2-7	.	CASEPGDGYEQYF	TGCGCCAGCGAACCGGGGGACGGCTACGAGCAGTACTTC
TRBV7-3	.	TRBJ1-1	once	CASSFIGGTEAFF	TGTGCCAGCAGCTTCATAGGGGGTACTGAAGCTTTCTTT
TRBV6-6	.	TRBJ2-3	once	CASSYLTSTDTQYF	TGTGCCAGCAGTTACTTGACTAGCACAGATACGCAGTATTTT
TRBV19	TRBD1	TRBJ2-3	.	CASSLPGQGVDTQYF	TGTGCCAGTAGTTTGCCGGGACAGGGAGTGGATACGCAGTATTTT
TRBV7-2	TRBD1	TRBJ1-2	.	CASSLAVQGPRGYTF	TGTGCCAGCAGCTTAGCGGTACAGGGGCCCCGTGGCTACACCTTC
TRBV6-1	TRBD2	TRBJ2-6	.	CASSEARGGAAGANVLTF	TGTGCCAGCAGTGAAGCCCGCGGGGGGGCCGCTGGGGCCAACGTCCTGACTTTC
TRBV6-2/TRBV6-3	.	TRBJ1-2	.	CASSYDSGQLYGYTF	TGTGCCAGCAGTTACGATTCGGGTCAGCTCTATGGCTACACCTTC